These T cell receptor beta chains were read from a single sample in a study of blood T cell repertoires in COVID-19. Assay used: immunoSEQ multiplex PCR; TCRdb lists only in-frame clones, some missing. The sample records about 180,000 clones, 70% to 90% being singletons. Material for sequencing was peripheral blood. The origin of the receptors is a woman younger than 45 with active or convalescent COVID-19. Both conserved end residues are part of each CDR3. The D gene is left open where the match is weak. A clone size is listed for some rows: how often the clone was seen (once, few, many), or a class if it is expanded.

J gene,V gene,D gene,clone size,CDR3 DNA,CDR3 protein
TRBJ2-1,TRBV11-2,TRBD2,few,TGTGCCAGCAGCTTAGTGTTCCGGCGACTAGCGGAGCTCAATGAGCAGTTCTTC,CASSLVFRRLAELNEQFF
TRBJ1-2,TRBV12-3/TRBV12-4,NA,NA,TGTGCCAGCAGTGCGACAGAATATGGCTACACCTTC,CASSATEYGYTF
TRBJ2-2,TRBV11-2,NA,NA,TGTGCCAGCAGCTCATTGACAGGGAACACCGGGGAGCTGTTTTTT,CASSSLTGNTGELFF
TRBJ2-1,TRBV7-2,TRBD2,NA,TGTGCCAGCAGTTCCGGACTAGCGGGGGAGCAGTTCTTC,CASSSGLAGEQFF
TRBJ2-1,TRBV5-5,NA,NA,TGTGCCAGCAGCTTCGTCCCGACAGGAGGACTGAATGAGCAGTTCTTC,CASSFVPTGGLNEQFF
TRBJ2-5,TRBV2,TRBD1,NA,TGTGCCAGCAGTGACGTCAGGGGGCAAGAGACCCAGTACTTC,CASSDVRGQETQYF
TRBJ2-1,TRBV6-5,TRBD2,few,TGTGCCAGCAGTTATGGCGGGGGGGCCAATGAGCAGTTCTTC,CASSYGGGANEQFF
TRBJ2-2,TRBV28,NA,few,TGTGCCAGCAGCGGGAGTCTGGGGAACACCGGGGAGCTGTTTTTT,CASSGSLGNTGELFF
TRBJ1-5,TRBV30,TRBD1,NA,TGTGCCTTAGCCGGGACAGGGGATCAGCCCCAGCATTTT,CALAGTGDQPQHF
TRBJ1-1,TRBV23-1,TRBD1,NA,TGCGCCAGCAGTCAGAAAACAGGGGTCGGACCAGAAGCTTTCTTT,CASSQKTGVGPEAFF
TRBJ2-7,TRBV15,TRBD2,NA,TGTGCCACCAGCAGAGTTGGACCAGGGACTAGCGGGAGGGGCTCCTACGAGCAGTACTTC,CATSRVGPGTSGRGSYEQYF
TRBJ1-5,TRBV19,TRBD1,NA,TGTGCCAGTAGTACGACAGGGGCAGAGGTTCAGCCCCAGCATTTT,CASSTTGAEVQPQHF
TRBJ1-1,TRBV30,NA,once,TGTGCCTGGAGTGTATCAGACACTGAAGCTTTCTTT,CAWSVSDTEAFF
TRBJ1-3,TRBV4-2,TRBD1,once,TGTGCCAGCAGCCAAGATCCCGGGACAGGGAGTACTACCATATATTTT,CASSQDPGTGSTTIYF
TRBJ2-7,TRBV18,TRBD1,few,TGTGCCAGCTCACCAGGACAGGGAATGGCCTACGAGCAGTACTTC,CASSPGQGMAYEQYF
TRBJ1-1,TRBV9,TRBD1,NA,TGTGCCAGCAGCGTCGGACAGGACTATAACACTGAAGCTTTCTTT,CASSVGQDYNTEAFF
TRBJ1-4,TRBV19,NA,NA,TGTGCCAGTAGCGGGGTCTTTAAGGCAACTAATGAAAAACTGTTTTTT,CASSGVFKATNEKLFF
TRBJ2-2,TRBV11-2,NA,NA,TGTGCCAGCAGCTTAGTTGGGAGAACGAACACCGGGGAGCTGTTTTTT,CASSLVGRTNTGELFF
TRBJ2-3,TRBV3-1/TRBV3-2,TRBD2,once,TGTGCCAGCAGCCTCGGGACTAGCGGGGGGGAAGGTACGCAGTATTTT,CASSLGTSGGEGTQYF
TRBJ2-1,TRBV19,TRBD1,once,TGTGCCAGTAACCCGACAGGGGCGGGTGAGCAGTTCTTC,CASNPTGAGEQFF
TRBJ2-1,TRBV2,NA,once,TGTGCCAGCAGTGAGGACAGCAATGAGCAGTTCTTC,CASSEDSNEQFF
TRBJ2-1,TRBV5-1,TRBD2,NA,TGCGCCAGCAGCGAAGGACTAGCGGGAGGTCTTTCCTACAATGAGCAGTTCTTC,CASSEGLAGGLSYNEQFF
TRBJ1-5,TRBV27,NA,NA,TGTGCCAGCAGTTTAGACGGGGGAGGTCAGCCCCAGCATTTT,CASSLDGGGQPQHF
TRBJ1-1,TRBV14,NA,NA,TGTGCCAGCAGCCATACAGGCTACACTGAAGCTTTCTTT,CASSHTGYTEAFF
TRBJ2-7,TRBV28,NA,NA,TGTGCCAGCAGTCCCCCGGGGGGCCACGAGCAGTACTTC,CASSPPGGHEQYF
TRBJ1-1,TRBV30,TRBD1,NA,TGTGCCTGGGAGGGACAGGTGGCCACTGAAGCTTTCTTT,CAWEGQVATEAFF
TRBJ1-2,TRBV6-1,NA,few,TGTGCCAGCAGTGAAAGGGGAGGGGCCTATGGCTACACCTTC,CASSERGGAYGYTF
TRBJ1-2,TRBV7-9,NA,NA,TGTGCCAGCAGCCCACTGGGGGCCTCTGGCTATGGCTACACCTTC,CASSPLGASGYGYTF
TRBJ1-3,TRBV6-1,NA,NA,TGTGCCAGCAGTGAGGGACAAACGACCGGCTCTGGAAACACCATATATTTT,CASSEGQTTGSGNTIYF
TRBJ1-2,TRBV9,NA,NA,TGTGCCAGCAGCGTAGCTAGCAAGATGAAGAATGGCTACACCTTC,CASSVASKMKNGYTF
TRBJ2-3,TRBV12-5,NA,NA,TGTGCTAGTGGTCCCTCGGACAGTTTCCACACGCAGTATTTT,CASGPSDSFHTQYF
TRBJ2-5,TRBV5-4,TRBD2,once,TGTGCCAGCAGCTCCCGGACTAGCGGGAGAGCCCAAGAGACCCAGTACTTC,CASSSRTSGRAQETQYF
TRBJ1-2,TRBV5-1,NA,NA,TGCGCCAGCAGTTCATCGGTCGACAGCTTCTATGGCTACACCTTC,CASSSSVDSFYGYTF
TRBJ1-3,TRBV30,NA,NA,TGTGCCTGGACAACAGGGACTGGAAACACCATATATTTT,CAWTTGTGNTIYF
TRBJ1-1,TRBV19,NA,NA,TGTGCCAGTACCCCCAGGGACTCTCTGGGATACACTGAAGCTTTCTTT,CASTPRDSLGYTEAFF
TRBJ1-1,TRBV19,NA,NA,TGTGCCAGTAGTATAGATCCCAGGGGCGCTGAAGCTTTCTTT,CASSIDPRGAEAFF
TRBJ1-1,TRBV5-1,NA,NA,TGCGCCAGCAGCTTGCCCGGGAACACTGAAGCTTTCTTT,CASSLPGNTEAFF
TRBJ2-1,TRBV11-2,TRBD2,NA,TGTGCCAGCAGCTCCCGGACTAGCGGGATCTACAATGAGCAGTTCTTC,CASSSRTSGIYNEQFF
TRBJ1-3,TRBV28,NA,NA,TGTGCCAGCAGTTTAGAACAGGTCTCTGGAAACACCATATATTTT,CASSLEQVSGNTIYF
TRBJ1-5,TRBV4-1,NA,NA,TGCGCCAGCAGCGCCTCCTCTTGGTCAGTGCCCCAGCATTTT,CASSASSWSVPQHF
TRBJ2-5,TRBV28,TRBD1,NA,TGTGCCAGCAGAGACAGGGGGCGAGGGGAGACCCAGTACTTC,CASRDRGRGETQYF
TRBJ1-1,TRBV10-3,TRBD1,few,TGTGCCATCAGTGCCCCCGGACAGGGGCTCACTGAAGCTTTCTTT,CAISAPGQGLTEAFF
TRBJ2-7,TRBV12-3/TRBV12-4,NA,NA,TGTGCCAGCAGTCATAGCTACGAGCAGTACTTC,CASSHSYEQYF
TRBJ1-2,TRBV19,TRBD1,NA,TGTGCCAGTAGGCGAGGCACTAGGGGGCGGAACTATGGCTACACCTTC,CASRRGTRGRNYGYTF
TRBJ2-7,TRBV2,TRBD2,NA,TGTGCCAGCAGTGACGGACTAGCGGGGCCTTACGAGCAGTACTTC,CASSDGLAGPYEQYF